Shown below are 6 T cell receptor beta chains from a single sample sequenced in a study of neurological immune-mediated disorders. TCRdb analysed the 5' RACE reads with MiXCR anew, one entry per CDR3 protein. The sample consists of about 70,000 distinct CDR3 sequences, 3.2% of them appearing once. The sample was PBMCs. Receptors were obtained from a woman aged 50 to 60 with multiple sclerosis.

In its sample, this clonotype was seen many times. The chain uses TRBV12-3 or TRBV12-4 and TRBJ1-1, with D possibly being TRBD1 (6 bases). The CDR3 extends over 15 amino acids. V shed 0 bases and J shed 1 base, with 9 bases lying between them. DNA for the CDR3: TGTGCCAGCAGTTTAGCTCTGGGACAGAACACTGAAGCTTTCTTT. This encodes CASSLALGQNTEAFF.

A note on this clonotype: This may stem from a read error, because a much larger clone lies one nucleotide away. The rearrangement uses TRBV5-5 and TRBJ1-4; D remains unclear. This CDR3 has 13 residues. Trimming shortened V by 4 bases and J by 4 bases, and 8 bases separated the two germline ends. The germline V gene has CDR1 SGHKS and CDR2 YYEKEE (reference sequence). The CDR3 sequence: CASSPAINEKLFF. CDR3 nucleotides: TGTGCCAGCAGCCCAGCGATTAATGAAAAACTGTTTTTT.

This clonotype was detected ten times or more. V gene TRBV4-2 combines with J gene TRBJ2-7, with a tentative D call TRBD2 (7 bases). V was trimmed by 1 base and J by 0 bases, leaving 31 bases between them. The CDR3 contains 22 residues. Germline V gene data show CDR1 as LGHNA and CDR2 as YNFKEQ. This CDR3 is CASSQVGGSVGHLLLSSYEQYF. The CDR3 region has the DNA TGTGCCAGCAGCCAAGTGGGGGGGAGTGTGGGACATCTCTTACTCAGCTCCTACGAGCAGTACTTC.

This clonotype was recorded many times. This chain links TRBV10-3 with TRBJ2-3, with 13 bases matching TRBD2. CDR1 is ENHRY and CDR2 is SYGVKD in the germline V gene. Trimming cost V 6 bases and J 3 bases; bases outside gene matches: 6. CDR3 length: 16 amino acids. CDR3 amino acids: CAISHGTSGETDTQYF. DNA for the CDR3: TGTGCCATCAGCCACGGGACTAGCGGGGAGACAGATACGCAGTATTTT.

This clonotype occurred many times. V is TRBV4-3 and J is TRBJ1-2; no clear D. Trimming took 0 bases from V and 4 from J, leaving 6 bases between them. The CDR3 covers 13 residues. CDR1 LGHNA and CDR2 YSLEER come from the germline V gene. The CDR3: CASSQERGYGYTF. The CDR3 bases are TGCGCCAGCAGCCAAGAAAGAGGCTATGGCTACACCTTC.

Details on this clonotype: Being one base from a much bigger clone, this may be a read error. The chain has TRBV24-1 and TRBJ2-1; D ambiguous. V was pared by 4 bases and J by 3 bases, with 12 bases between. This CDR3 contains 15 residues. The germline V gene encodes CDR1 KGHDR and CDR2 SFDVKD. The CDR3 DNA follows: TGTGCCACCAGTGACCCGTGCCATGTCTACAATGAGCAGTTCTTC. Protein product: CATSDPCHVYNEQFF.